This passage covers 20 T cell receptor beta chains from one sample sequenced in a study of blood T cell repertoires in COVID-19. Measured with immunoSEQ multiplex PCR; TCRdb has only the in-frame clones, and not every one. This table holds 90,000 to 150,000 clones, around three quarters found once. The sequenced material came from peripheral blood. The receptor set was obtained from a woman older than 75 with acute or convalescent COVID-19.

This clone came up a few times. This chain uses TRBV2 with TRBJ2-2, with D perhaps TRBD2 (5 bases). Germline CDR1 is SNHLY and CDR2 is FYNNEI. Trimming shortened V by 5 bases and J by 6 bases, and 10 bases separated the two germline ends. The CDR3 consists of 13 residues. As DNA, the CDR3 is TGTGCCAGCAGTTACGGGATATCCGGGGAGCTGTTTTTT. Its protein is CASSYGISGELFF.

This chain uses TRBV10-3 with TRBJ1-5; TRBD1 is a possible D gene (5 bases). V was shortened by 0 bases and J by 3 bases, with 9 bases between the two germline ends. This CDR3 is built from 15 residues. Germline V gene lookup returns CDR1 ENHRY and CDR2 SYGVKD. CDR3 protein: CAISESRGSNQPQHF. The DNA for the CDR3 is TGTGCCATCAGTGAGTCTAGGGGCTCCAATCAGCCCCAGCATTTT.

Remarks on this clone: Here the CDR3 omits its conserved ending phenylalanine or tryptophan, so a read error is the likely source. Because the CDR3's place on the DNA is in doubt, the DNA is left out and the CDR3 is given as listed by TCRdb. The gene calls are TRBV6-5 and TRBJ1-1; TRBD1 reflects the table's D call only, with no check against the DNA. The CDR3 numbers 13 amino acids, ends counted. Looked up from germline, CDR1 is MNHEY and CDR2 is SVGAGI. The chain's CDR3 is CASSPPADRANLS.

J is TRBJ2-1 and V is TRBV28; weak D call: TRBD1 (6 bases). Germline V gene lookup returns CDR1 MDHEN and CDR2 SYDVKM. The CDR3 sequence is 13 residues long. Trimming took 7 bases from V and 3 from J, leaving 10 bases between them. CDR3 coding DNA: TGTGCCAGCAAGGGGGACAACTACAATGAGCAGTTCTTC. This codes for CASKGDNYNEQFF.

The chain couples TRBV6-6 to TRBJ1-1; no definite D call. Per germline, CDR1 MNHNY and CDR2 SVGAGI (reference sequence). V was shortened by 4 bases and J by 5 bases, with 8 bases between the two germline ends. The CDR3 is 12 residues long. The CDR3 loop reads CASSLLETEAFF. Written as DNA, the CDR3 is TGTGCCAGCAGTTTGCTAGAAACTGAAGCTTTCTTT.

The chain couples TRBV9 to TRBJ1-2; D is uncertain. V lost 4 bases to trimming and J lost 4 bases, with 17 bases between them. The CDR3 runs 15 residues. Looked up from germline, CDR1 is SGDLS and CDR2 is YYNGEE. This CDR3 is CASSPQFGGRYGYTF. CDR3 nucleotide sequence: TGTGCCAGCAGCCCCCAGTTTGGAGGTCGCTATGGCTACACCTTC.

The gene calls are TRBV4-2 and TRBJ2-7; 14 bases are shared with TRBD2. V dropped 4 bases and J dropped 0; count of bases not matched to a gene: 2. Looked up from germline, CDR1 is LGHNA and CDR2 is YNFKEQ. The CDR3 totals 16 residues. The chain's CDR3 is CASSRGLAGGSYEQYF. The CDR3 coding sequence is TGTGCCAGCAGCCGTGGACTAGCGGGAGGCTCCTACGAGCAGTACTTC.

This chain links TRBV7-3 with TRBJ1-4; 8 nucleotides match TRBD1. V dropped 5 bases and J dropped 8; count of bases not matched to a gene: 4. CDR3 length equals 13 residues. Germline V lookup: CDR1 SGHTA, CDR2 FQGTGA. The chain's CDR3 is CASSVNRGEKLFF. For the CDR3, the DNA is TGTGCCAGCAGCGTAAACAGGGGGGAAAAACTGTTTTTT.

The V call is TRBV5-6, the J call TRBJ2-7; 7 bases agree with TRBD1. Germline V gives CDR1 SGHDT, CDR2 YYEEEE. Unmatched junction bases numbered 4, after V lost 2 bases and J lost 2 bases. The CDR3 extends over 14 amino acids. The CDR3 reads CASSFFGTAYEQYF. CDR3 sequence (DNA): TGTGCCAGCAGCTTTTTTGGGACAGCCTACGAGCAGTACTTC.

Only one count was recorded for this clone. This chain links TRBV16 with TRBJ1-1; D is undetermined. V was trimmed by 6 bases and J by 8 bases, leaving 13 bases between them. The CDR3 has 12 residues. Germline V gene data show CDR1 as KGHSY and CDR2 as FQNENV. The CDR3 region has the DNA TGTGCCAGCAGTCAGACTAGGTACGAAGCTTTCTTT. This codes for CASSQTRYEAFF.

This clone has more than one count but fewer than ten. V and J are TRBV5-1 and TRBJ2-7; 7 bases are shared with TRBD1. Germline V gene sequence: CDR1 SGHRS, CDR2 YFSETQ. The CDR3 runs 14 residues. V lost 2 bases to trimming and J lost 4 bases; unmatched junction nucleotides: 6. CDR3 sequence (DNA): TGCGCCAGCAGCTTCCAGGGGGATGGTTACGAGCAGTACTTC. Amino acid sequence: CASSFQGDGYEQYF.

The CDR3 region has the DNA TGTGCCTGGACAAAGTGGGGGGGTAACTACGAGCAGTACTTC. Translated: CAWTKWGGNYEQYF. The J gene is TRBJ2-7, the V gene TRBV30, with 7 bases aligning to TRBD2. V lost 4 bases to trimming and J lost 3 bases; unmatched junction nucleotides: 9. CDR1 and CDR2 (germline): GTSNPN, SVGIG (reference sequence). The CDR3 is made up of 14 amino acids.

This clone is labeled as medium-sized (0.01 to 0.1%). The chain employs TRBV2 and TRBJ1-4; 7 bases fit TRBD1. J gave up 1 base and V 4 bases, and 3 bases lay outside the gene matches. The CDR3 totals 15 residues. CDR1 is SNHLY, CDR2 FYNNEI, per germline. The CDR3 DNA reads as TGTGCCAGCAGTGGTTACAGGGGAACTAATGAAAAACTGTTTTTT. Its translation: CASSGYRGTNEKLFF.

This sequence joins TRBV4-3 and TRBJ2-1; 8 bases align to TRBD2. The CDR3 is 17 amino acids. The trim removed 0 bases at V and 4 bases at J, leaving 8 bases unmatched. The V gene's germline CDR1 is LGHNA and CDR2 YSLEER. The CDR3: CASSQDHLAGRYNEQFF. The CDR3 bases are TGCGCCAGCAGCCAAGACCACCTAGCGGGTCGGTACAATGAGCAGTTCTTC.

The chain recombines TRBV9 with TRBJ1-2; D may be TRBD1 (5 bases). CDR3 length equals 14 residues. The V and J ends lost 3 bases and 2 bases respectively, with 11 bases between them. CDR1 is SGDLS, CDR2 YYNGEE, per germline. The CDR3 nucleotides read TGTGCCAGCAGCGACCCGGGACTGAACTATGGCTACACCTTC. It is translated as CASSDPGLNYGYTF.

The chain uses TRBV4-3 and TRBJ2-7, with D tentatively TRBD2 (6 bases). This CDR3 comprises 15 residues. V was clipped by 1 base and J by 6 bases, with 16 bases between them. From germline, CDR1 is LGHNA and CDR2 YSLEER. CDR3: CASSQGRAAQGEQYF. Written as DNA, the CDR3 is TGCGCCAGCAGCCAAGGGAGGGCAGCCCAGGGCGAGCAGTACTTC.

The genes are TRBV5-1 and TRBJ1-2; TRBD1 agrees at 7 bases. Germline CDR1 and CDR2: SGHRS and YFSETQ. After removal of 5 bases from V and 6 bases from J, the junction contained 7 bases not matched to a gene. The CDR3 covers 13 residues. CDR3 in DNA: TGCGCCAGCAGTTTTGGACAGGTCGATGGCTACACCTTC. Protein product: CASSFGQVDGYTF.

This clone was observed a single time. The chain couples TRBV7-8 to TRBJ1-5; D remains unclear. The CDR3 extends over 13 amino acids. V was pared by 1 base and J by 6 bases, with 7 bases between. Germline V gene sequence: CDR1 SGHVS, CDR2 FQNEAQ. CDR3 amino acids: CASSLERSQPQHF. The DNA for the CDR3 is TGTGCCAGCAGCTTAGAAAGGAGTCAGCCCCAGCATTTT.

The chain is built from TRBV29-1 and TRBJ1-1; 8 bases line up with TRBD1. The trim removed 5 bases at V and 6 bases at J, leaving 8 bases unmatched. CDR1 is SQVTM and CDR2 is ANQGSEA in the germline V gene. The CDR3 is 13 residues long. The CDR3 loop is CSVPIQGEAEAFF. In DNA form, the CDR3 reads TGCAGCGTTCCCATACAGGGGGAGGCTGAAGCTTTCTTT.

The chain combines TRBV21-1 with TRBJ2-5; the table's D call TRBD1 went unverified against the DNA. TRBV21-1 counts as a pseudogene. CDR3 length: 17 amino acids. The chain's CDR3 is CASSKVQPDYYQETQYF. In DNA form, the CDR3 reads TGTGCCAGCAGCAAAGTACAGCCAGATTATTACCAAGAGACCCAGTACTTC.